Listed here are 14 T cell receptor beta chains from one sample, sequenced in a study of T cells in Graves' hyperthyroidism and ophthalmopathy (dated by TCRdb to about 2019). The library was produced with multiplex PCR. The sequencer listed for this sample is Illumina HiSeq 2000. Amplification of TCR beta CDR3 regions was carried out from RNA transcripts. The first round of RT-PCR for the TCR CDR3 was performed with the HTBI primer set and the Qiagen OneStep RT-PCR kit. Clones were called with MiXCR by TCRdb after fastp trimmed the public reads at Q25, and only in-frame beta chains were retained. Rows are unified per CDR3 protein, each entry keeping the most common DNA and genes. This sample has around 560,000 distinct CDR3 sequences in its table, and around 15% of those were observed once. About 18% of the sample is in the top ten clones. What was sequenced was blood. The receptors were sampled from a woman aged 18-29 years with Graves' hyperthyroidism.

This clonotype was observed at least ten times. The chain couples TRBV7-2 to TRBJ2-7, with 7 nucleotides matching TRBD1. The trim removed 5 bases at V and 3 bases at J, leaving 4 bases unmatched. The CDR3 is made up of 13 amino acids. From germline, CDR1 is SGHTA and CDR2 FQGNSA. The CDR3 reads CASSRDRLYEQYF. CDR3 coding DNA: TGTGCCAGCAGCCGGGACAGACTCTACGAGCAGTACTTC.

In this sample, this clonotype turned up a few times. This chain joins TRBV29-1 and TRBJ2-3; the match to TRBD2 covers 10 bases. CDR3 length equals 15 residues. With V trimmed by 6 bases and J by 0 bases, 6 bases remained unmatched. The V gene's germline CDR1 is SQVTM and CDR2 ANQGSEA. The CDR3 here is CSVELAGQSTDTQYF. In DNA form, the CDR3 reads TGCAGCGTCGAACTAGCGGGGCAAAGCACAGATACGCAGTATTTT.

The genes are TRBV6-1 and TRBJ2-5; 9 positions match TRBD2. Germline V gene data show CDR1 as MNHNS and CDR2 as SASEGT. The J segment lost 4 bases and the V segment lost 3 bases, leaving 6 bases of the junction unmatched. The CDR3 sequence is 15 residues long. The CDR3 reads CASSDLAGVRETQYF. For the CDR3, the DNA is TGTGCCAGCAGTGATTTAGCGGGAGTGCGAGAGACCCAGTACTTC.

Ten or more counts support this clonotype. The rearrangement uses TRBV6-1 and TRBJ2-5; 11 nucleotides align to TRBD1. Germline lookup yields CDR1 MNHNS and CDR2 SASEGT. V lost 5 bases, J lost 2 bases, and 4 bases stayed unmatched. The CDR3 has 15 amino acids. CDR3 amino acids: CASSTRDRGQETQYF. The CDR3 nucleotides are TGTGCCAGCAGTACCCGGGACAGGGGGCAAGAGACCCAGTACTTC.

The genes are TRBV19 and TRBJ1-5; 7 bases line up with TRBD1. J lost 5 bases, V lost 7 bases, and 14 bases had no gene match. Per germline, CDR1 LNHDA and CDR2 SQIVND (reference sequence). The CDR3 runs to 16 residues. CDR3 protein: CASNHAQGFGHQPQHF. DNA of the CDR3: TGTGCCAGTAACCACGCACAGGGGTTTGGGCATCAGCCCCAGCATTTT.

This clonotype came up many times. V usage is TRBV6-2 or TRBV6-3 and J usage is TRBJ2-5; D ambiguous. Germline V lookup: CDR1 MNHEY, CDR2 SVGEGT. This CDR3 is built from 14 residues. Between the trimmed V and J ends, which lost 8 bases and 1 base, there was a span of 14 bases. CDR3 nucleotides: TGTGCCAGCTACCGCTCCGGGTTCCAAGAGACCCAGTACTTC. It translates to CASYRSGFQETQYF.

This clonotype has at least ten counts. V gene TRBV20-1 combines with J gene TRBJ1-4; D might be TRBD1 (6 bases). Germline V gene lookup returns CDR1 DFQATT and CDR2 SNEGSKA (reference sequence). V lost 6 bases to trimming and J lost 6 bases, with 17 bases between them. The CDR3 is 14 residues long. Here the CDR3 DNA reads TGCAGTGCGCCGAACGGGCCAGGGGATGAAAAACTGTTTTTT. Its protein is CSAPNGPGDEKLFF.

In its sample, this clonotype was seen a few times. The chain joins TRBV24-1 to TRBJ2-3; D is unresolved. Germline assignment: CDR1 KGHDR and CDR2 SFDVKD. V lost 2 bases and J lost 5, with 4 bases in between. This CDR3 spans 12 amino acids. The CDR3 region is CATSDSKDTQYF. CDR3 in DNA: TGTGCCACCAGTGATTCCAAAGATACGCAGTATTTT.

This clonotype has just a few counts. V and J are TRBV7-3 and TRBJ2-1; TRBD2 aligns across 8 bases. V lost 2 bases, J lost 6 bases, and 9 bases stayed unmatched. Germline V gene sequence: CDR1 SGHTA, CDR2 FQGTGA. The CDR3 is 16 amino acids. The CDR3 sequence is CASSLVTGGPGNEQFF. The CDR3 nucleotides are TGTGCCAGCAGCTTAGTAACGGGGGGGCCGGGCAATGAGCAGTTCTTC.

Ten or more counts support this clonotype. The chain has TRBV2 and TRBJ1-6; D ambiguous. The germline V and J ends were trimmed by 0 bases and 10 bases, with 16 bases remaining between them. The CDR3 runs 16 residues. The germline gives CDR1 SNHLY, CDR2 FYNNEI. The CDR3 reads CASSEAGGFQDSPLHF. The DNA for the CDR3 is TGTGCCAGCAGTGAAGCTGGTGGCTTCCAGGACTCACCCCTCCACTTT.

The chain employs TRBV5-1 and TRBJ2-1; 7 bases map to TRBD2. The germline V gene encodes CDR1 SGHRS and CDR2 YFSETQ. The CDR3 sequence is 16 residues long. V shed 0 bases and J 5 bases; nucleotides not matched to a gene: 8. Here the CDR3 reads CASSLAGGRLNNEQFF. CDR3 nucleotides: TGCGCCAGCAGCTTGGCGGGGGGAAGACTCAACAATGAGCAGTTCTTC.

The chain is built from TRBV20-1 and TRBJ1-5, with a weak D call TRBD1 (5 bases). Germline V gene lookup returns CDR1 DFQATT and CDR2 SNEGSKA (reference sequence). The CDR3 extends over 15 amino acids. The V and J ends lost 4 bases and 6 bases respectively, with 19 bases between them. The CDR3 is CSAKARGVRSQPQHF. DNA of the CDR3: TGCAGTGCTAAGGCCCGGGGGGTGAGGAGTCAGCCCCAGCATTTT.

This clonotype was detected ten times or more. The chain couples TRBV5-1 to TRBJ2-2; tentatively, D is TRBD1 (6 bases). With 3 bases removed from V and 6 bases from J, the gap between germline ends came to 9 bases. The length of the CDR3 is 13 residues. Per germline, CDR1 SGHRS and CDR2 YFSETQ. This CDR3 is CASSSGGSGELFF. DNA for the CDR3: TGCGCCAGCAGCTCTGGGGGCTCCGGGGAGCTGTTTTTT. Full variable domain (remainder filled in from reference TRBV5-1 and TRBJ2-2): KAGVTQTPRYLIKTRGQQVTLSCSPISGHRSVSWYQQTPGQGLQFLFEYFSETQRNKGNFPGRFSGRQFSNSRSEMNVSTLELGDSALYLCASSSGGSGELFFGEGSRLTVL.

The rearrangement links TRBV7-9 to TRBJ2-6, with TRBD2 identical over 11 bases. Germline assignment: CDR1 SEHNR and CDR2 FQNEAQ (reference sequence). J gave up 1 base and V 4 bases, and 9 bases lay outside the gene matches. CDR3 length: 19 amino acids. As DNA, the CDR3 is TGTGCCAGCAGCTCTGGACTAGCGGGTGTGCTTTCTGGGGCCAACGTCCTGACTTTC. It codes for CASSSGLAGVLSGANVLTF.